Listed below are T cell receptor beta chains from one sample, sequenced in a study of blood T cell repertoires in COVID-19. Generated by immunoSEQ multiplex PCR, the TCRdb table keeps only in-frame clones and is missing some. The sample records about 39,000 clones, about 70% being singletons. Sequenced input: peripheral blood. The receptors come from a man between 65 and 79 years old with active or convalescent COVID-19. The conserved cysteine and the conserved F or W are not part of the CDR3 here.

j_gene: TRBJ1-2; v_gene: TRBV12-3/TRBV12-4; CDR3aa: ASRGRTGLT
j_gene: TRBJ2-6; v_gene: TRBV5-4; CDR3aa: ASSSEVGKGSGANVLT
j_gene: TRBJ2-2; v_gene: TRBV2; CDR3aa: ASKGTDTGELF
j_gene: TRBJ2-7; v_gene: TRBV11-2; CDR3aa: ASSPRVGGQYEQY
j_gene: TRBJ2-2; v_gene: TRBV7-6; CDR3aa: ASSLQGRVGPYTGELF
j_gene: TRBJ2-7; v_gene: TRBV14; CDR3aa: ASSQDFGRYEQY
j_gene: TRBJ1-1; v_gene: TRBV6-6; CDR3aa: ASSAPGQGLVAF
j_gene: TRBJ2-3; v_gene: TRBV29-1; CDR3aa: SVTRGGRVRQY
j_gene: TRBJ1-1; v_gene: TRBV30; CDR3aa: AWRRQGTEAF
j_gene: TRBJ2-2; v_gene: TRBV6-5; CDR3aa: ASSSRQTTGELF
j_gene: TRBJ1-5; v_gene: TRBV10-3; CDR3aa: AISESGQETRPQH
j_gene: TRBJ2-4; v_gene: TRBV27; CDR3aa: ASSAPAKNIQY